This is a list of T cell receptor beta chains from one sample in a study of OX40 agonist ivuxolimab in advanced cancers. Some clones are missing from TCRdb's copy, which holds only in-frame ones; the method was immunoSEQ multiplex PCR. This sample yields 53,000 or so clones, of which approximately 88% are seen a single time; about 12% belongs to the top ten. This sample comprised CD4+ or CD8+ T cells sorted from blood, obtained in a trial of the OX40 agonist ivuxolimab. All receptors come from an adult with an advanced solid tumor such as melanoma, head and neck, liver or kidney cancer. Each CDR3 is given with its conserved first and last residue. The order of the fields is D gene, clone size, J gene, V gene, CDR3 protein, CDR3 DNA. D genes are given only for firm matches. Clone size is stated in some rows and not others, as once, few, many or a class when expanded.

d_gene: -; abundance: -; j_gene: TRBJ2-3; v_gene: TRBV7-7; CDR3aa: CASSLDSTDTQYF; CDR3nt: TGTGCCAGCAGCTTAGACAGCACAGATACGCAGTATTTT
d_gene: -; abundance: -; j_gene: TRBJ2-1; v_gene: TRBV29-1; CDR3aa: CSAPWSGYNEQFF; CDR3nt: TGCAGCGCCCCCTGGAGCGGCTACAATGAGCAGTTCTTC
d_gene: -; abundance: -; j_gene: TRBJ2-3; v_gene: TRBV5-4; CDR3aa: CASSLDLADTQYF; CDR3nt: TGTGCCAGCAGCTTGGATCTGGCAGATACGCAGTATTTT
d_gene: -; abundance: -; j_gene: TRBJ1-1; v_gene: TRBV2; CDR3aa: CASSGLAVGTEAFF; CDR3nt: TGTGCCAGCAGTGGGCTAGCGGTAGGGACTGAAGCTTTCTTT
d_gene: TRBD1; abundance: once; j_gene: TRBJ2-2; v_gene: TRBV19; CDR3aa: CASSTGQANTGELFF; CDR3nt: TGTGCCAGTAGTACCGGACAGGCGAACACCGGGGAGCTGTTTTTT
d_gene: -; abundance: -; j_gene: TRBJ1-4; v_gene: TRBV6-1; CDR3aa: CASSESGGVGNEKLFF; CDR3nt: TGTGCCAGCAGTGAATCCGGGGGCGTTGGCAATGAAAAACTGTTTTTT
d_gene: -; abundance: -; j_gene: TRBJ1-6; v_gene: TRBV7-9; CDR3aa: CASSTRQDSPLHF; CDR3nt: TGTGCCAGCAGCACCCGACAGGATTCACCCCTCCACTTT
d_gene: -; abundance: -; j_gene: TRBJ1-4; v_gene: TRBV27; CDR3aa: CASARGGTNEKLFF; CDR3nt: TGTGCCAGCGCCCGGGGGGGAACTAATGAAAAACTGTTTTTT
d_gene: -; abundance: -; j_gene: TRBJ1-4; v_gene: TRBV4-1; CDR3aa: CASSQVTGWEKLFF; CDR3nt: TGCGCCAGCAGCCAAGTGACAGGTTGGGAAAAACTGTTTTTT
d_gene: TRBD2; abundance: few; j_gene: TRBJ2-2; v_gene: TRBV7-9; CDR3aa: CASRGLAGVRSDTGELFF; CDR3nt: TGTGCCAGCAGGGGCCTAGCGGGAGTCCGGTCCGACACCGGGGAGCTGTTTTTT
d_gene: -; abundance: -; j_gene: TRBJ2-7; v_gene: TRBV19; CDR3aa: CASSPTRDKEQQYF; CDR3nt: TGTGCCAGTAGTCCGACCCGGGACAAAGAACAGCAGTACTTC
d_gene: TRBD1; abundance: -; j_gene: TRBJ1-1; v_gene: TRBV5-6; CDR3aa: CASSRVQGEAFF; CDR3nt: TGTGCCAGCAGCAGAGTTCAGGGGGAGGCTTTCTTT
d_gene: TRBD1; abundance: -; j_gene: TRBJ1-4; v_gene: TRBV19; CDR3aa: CASSMAAGQDNEKLFF; CDR3nt: TGTGCCAGTAGTATGGCGGCGGGACAGGATAATGAAAAACTGTTTTTT
d_gene: TRBD1; abundance: -; j_gene: TRBJ2-2; v_gene: TRBV10-3; CDR3aa: CAISAKGAPTGELFF; CDR3nt: TGTGCCATCAGTGCTAAGGGGGCGCCCACCGGGGAGCTGTTTTTT
d_gene: TRBD2; abundance: -; j_gene: TRBJ2-1; v_gene: TRBV6-6; CDR3aa: CASRKGLAGSYNEQFF; CDR3nt: TGTGCCAGCAGAAAAGGACTAGCGGGAAGCTACAATGAGCAGTTCTTC
d_gene: -; abundance: -; j_gene: TRBJ1-3; v_gene: TRBV27; CDR3aa: CASSLTGLQGNTIYF; CDR3nt: TGTGCCAGCAGTCTGACGGGCCTCCAGGGAAACACCATATATTTT
d_gene: -; abundance: -; j_gene: TRBJ1-2; v_gene: TRBV19; CDR3aa: CASSRIGYTF; CDR3nt: TGTGCCAGTAGCCGGATCGGCTACACCTTC
d_gene: TRBD2; abundance: -; j_gene: TRBJ2-5; v_gene: TRBV9; CDR3aa: CASSIGLAAQETQYF; CDR3nt: TGTGCCAGCAGCATCGGACTAGCGGCCCAAGAGACCCAGTACTTC
d_gene: -; abundance: few; j_gene: TRBJ1-2; v_gene: TRBV19; CDR3aa: CASSMGDYGYTF; CDR3nt: TGTGCCAGTAGTATGGGGGACTATGGCTACACCTTC
d_gene: TRBD1; abundance: -; j_gene: TRBJ1-5; v_gene: TRBV5-1; CDR3aa: CASSRTGNQPQHF; CDR3nt: TGCGCCAGCAGCCGGACAGGGAATCAGCCCCAGCATTTT
d_gene: -; abundance: -; j_gene: TRBJ1-2; v_gene: TRBV6-6; CDR3aa: CASSLTREGLYTF; CDR3nt: TGTGCCAGCAGCCTTACTAGAGAGGGCCTATACACCTTC
d_gene: TRBD1; abundance: -; j_gene: TRBJ2-2; v_gene: TRBV5-1; CDR3aa: CASSLDRGRTTGELFF; CDR3nt: TGCGCCAGCAGCTTGGACAGGGGGCGCACTACCGGGGAGCTGTTTTTT
d_gene: -; abundance: -; j_gene: TRBJ1-3; v_gene: TRBV7-3; CDR3aa: CASSVGGDGNTIYF; CDR3nt: TGTGCCAGCAGTGTGGGAGGGGATGGAAACACCATATATTTT